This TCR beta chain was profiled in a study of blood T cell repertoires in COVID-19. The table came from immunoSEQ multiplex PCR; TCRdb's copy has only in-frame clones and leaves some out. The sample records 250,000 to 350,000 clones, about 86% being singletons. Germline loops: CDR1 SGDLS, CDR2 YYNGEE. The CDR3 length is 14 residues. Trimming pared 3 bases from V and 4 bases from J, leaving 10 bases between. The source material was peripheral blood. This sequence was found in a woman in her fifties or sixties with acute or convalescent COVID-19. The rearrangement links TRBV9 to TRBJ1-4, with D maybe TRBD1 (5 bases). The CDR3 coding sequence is TGTGCCAGCAGCGAGGGACTTCATAATGAAAAACTGTTTTTT. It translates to CASSEGLHNEKLFF.